The 30 T cell receptor beta chains presented below share a single source sample, sequenced in a study of blood T cell repertoires in COVID-19. Data came from immunoSEQ multiplex PCR; TCRdb stores just in-frame clones and leaves some out. This sample yields 100,000 or so clones, of which roughly 76% are seen a single time; around 9.3% belongs to the top ten. The sequenced material came from peripheral blood. The source of these receptors is a human donor in a cohort sampled during active COVID-19.

The chain employs TRBV9 and TRBJ1-1; D gene unclear. This CDR3 spans 14 amino acids. CDR1 and CDR2 (germline): SGDLS, YYNGEE. Trimming left V 0 bases short and J 8 bases short, with 14 bases between. The CDR3 DNA reads TGTGCCAGCAGCGTAGAGAAAGTCTCCCGGGAAGCTTTCTTT. Protein product: CASSVEKVSREAFF.

This clone has a single count. The genes are TRBV4-3 and TRBJ2-7, with a possible D match to TRBD1 (6 bases). The germline gives CDR1 LGHNA, CDR2 YSLEER. The CDR3 extends over 14 amino acids. V lost 4 bases and J lost 1, with 11 bases in between. The CDR3 DNA is TGCGCCAGCAGCCGAAAGACAGGATCCTACGAGCAGTACTTC. It codes for CASSRKTGSYEQYF.

The chain employs TRBV4-2 and TRBJ2-1; 9 bases fit TRBD2. The CDR3 contains 18 residues. The V segment lost 4 bases and the J segment 4 bases; nucleotides outside the gene matches: 14. Per germline, CDR1 LGHNA and CDR2 YNFKEQ. CDR3 nucleotide sequence: TGTGCCAGCAGCCGCCCGAGGTTGCGGGAGGGCAGTTACAATGAGCAGTTCTTC. It codes for CASSRPRLREGSYNEQFF.

This chain joins TRBV6-5 and TRBJ2-7; no clear D. V gave up 5 bases and J gave up 3 bases, with 14 bases separating them. CDR1 and CDR2 from the germline V gene are MNHEY and SVGAGI. The CDR3 is made up of 14 amino acids. Here the CDR3 DNA reads TGTGCCAGCAGTCCCCGCCGCGTCGGCTACGAGCAGTACTTC. It codes for CASSPRRVGYEQYF.

For this clone: One end of the junction varies from germline; a read error may be responsible. The chain carries TRBV6-6 and TRBJ2-6, with D possibly matching TRBD2 (6 bases). Germline V gene data show CDR1 as MNHNY and CDR2 as SVGAGI (reference sequence). This CDR3 contains 15 residues. This CDR3 reads CASSTEGTGANILTF. The CDR3 nucleotides are TGTGCCAGCAGCACTGAGGGGACTGGGGCCAACATCCTGACTTTC.

The chain employs TRBV27 and TRBJ1-3; no clear D gene. The germline V gene encodes CDR1 MNHEY and CDR2 SMNVEV (reference sequence). The CDR3 has 16 amino acids. Trimming shortened V by 5 bases and J by 2 bases, and 16 bases separated the two germline ends. The CDR3 is CASSTRGYFTGNTIYF. DNA of the CDR3: TGTGCCAGCAGTACCCGGGGATATTTTACTGGAAACACCATATATTTT.

The chain is built from TRBV7-2 and TRBJ2-5; D may be TRBD1 (7 bases). The length of the CDR3 is 18 residues. The germline V gene encodes CDR1 SGHTA and CDR2 FQGNSA. Trimming pared 1 base from V and 4 bases from J, leaving 22 bases between. The CDR3 protein is CASSLEGPGGIFVETQYF. The CDR3 nucleotides are TGTGCCAGCAGCTTAGAGGGCCCAGGGGGGATTTTTGTAGAGACCCAGTACTTC.

This clone has more than one count but fewer than ten. This chain joins TRBV5-1 and TRBJ1-1, with D perhaps TRBD1 (5 bases). The CDR3 is made up of 16 amino acids. V lost 0 bases to trimming and J lost 4 bases, with 16 bases between them. CDR1 and CDR2 from the germline V gene are SGHRS and YFSETQ. The DNA for the CDR3 is TGCGCCAGCAGCTTGGCCGCGCAGGGCGCTAGCACTGAAGCTTTCTTT. It translates to CASSLAAQGASTEAFF. Together with reference TRBV5-1 and TRBJ1-1, the CDR3 gives the full variable domain: KAGVTQTPRYLIKTRGQQVTLSCSPISGHRSVSWYQQTPGQGLQFLFEYFSETQRNKGNFPGRFSGRQFSNSRSEMNVSTLELGDSALYLCASSLAAQGASTEAFFGQGTRLTVV.

The genes are TRBV13 and TRBJ2-7; TRBD1 aligns across 11 bases. The CDR3 is made up of 15 amino acids. Germline CDR1 PRHDT, CDR2 FYEKMQ (reference sequence). V lost 4 bases, J lost 4 bases, and 6 bases stayed unmatched. The DNA of the CDR3 is TGTGCCAGCAGCTACACCGGGACAGGGGGTTACGAGCAGTACTTC. Its protein product is CASSYTGTGGYEQYF.

In DNA, the CDR3 is TGTGCCAGCAGTCAAAAGATTGAGTACGAGCAGTACTTC. Protein: CASSQKIEYEQYF. The genes are TRBV6-5 and TRBJ2-7, with D unresolved. The CDR3 covers 13 residues. Germline-derived CDR1 and CDR2 are MNHEY and SVGAGI. Between the trimmed V and J ends, which lost 5 bases and 4 bases, there was a span of 12 bases.

This clone has more than one count but fewer than ten. The chain has TRBV11-2 and TRBJ2-7, with D possibly TRBD1 on 5 matching bases. Germline loops: CDR1 SGHAT, CDR2 FQNNGV. Trimming took 2 bases from V and 2 from J, leaving 13 bases between them. The CDR3 has 15 amino acids. CDR3: CASSLPRASPYEQYF. As DNA, the CDR3 is TGTGCCAGCAGCTTACCCAGGGCCAGTCCCTACGAGCAGTACTTC.

This rearrangement joins TRBV30 to TRBJ2-7, with TRBD2 as a possible D gene (6 bases). CDR1 and CDR2 (germline): GTSNPN, SVGIG (reference sequence). The ends were cut back, 0 bases at V and 7 bases at J, with 16 bases in the middle. This CDR3 comprises 14 residues. The CDR3 nucleotides read TGTGCCTGGAGTGTACTGGCGGGGCAAAGGGAGCAGTACTTC. Protein product: CAWSVLAGQREQYF. The whole variable domain, filled in from reference TRBV30 and TRBJ2-7, reads SQTIHQWPATLVQPVGSPLSLECTVEGTSNPNLYWYRQAAGRGLQLLFYSVGIGQISSEVPQNLSASRPQDRQFILSSKKLLLSDSGFYLCAWSVLAGQREQYFGPGTRLTVT.

This clone is a singleton in its sample. The gene calls are TRBV9 and TRBJ2-7, with 9 bases that match TRBD2. V lost 1 base and J lost 0; bases outside the gene matches: 2. The CDR3 spans 15 residues. The germline V gene has CDR1 SGDLS and CDR2 YYNGEE. CDR3 amino acids: CASSVSSGSSYEQYF. The DNA of the CDR3 is TGTGCCAGCAGCGTAAGTAGCGGGAGCTCCTACGAGCAGTACTTC. The full variable domain, in which reference TRBV9 and TRBJ2-7 provide the parts outside the CDR3, is DSGVTQTPKHLITATGQRVTLRCSPRSGDLSVYWYQQSLDQGLQFLIQYYNGEERAKGNILERFSAQQFPDLHSELNLSSLELGDSALYFCASSVSSGSSYEQYFGPGTRLTVT.

This chain connects TRBV7-9 to TRBJ2-1; the D gene is possibly TRBD1 (5 bases). The CDR3 is made up of 13 amino acids. Germline CDR1 is SEHNR and CDR2 is FQNEAQ (reference sequence). V gave up 6 bases and J gave up 11 bases, with 17 bases separating them. This CDR3 reads CASRDNLWPQQFF. The CDR3 DNA follows: TGTGCCAGCAGGGACAACTTGTGGCCTCAGCAGTTCTTC.

The chain couples TRBV3-1 (or the pseudogene TRBV3-2) to TRBJ1-1; D may be TRBD1 (6 bases). The CDR3 sequence is 15 residues long. The germline CDR1 and CDR2 sequences are LGHDT and YNNKEL (reference sequence). With 0 bases removed from V and 3 bases from J, the gap between germline ends came to 11 bases. The CDR3 sequence is CASSQDWGGYTEAFF. CDR3 sequence (DNA): TGTGCCAGCAGCCAAGATTGGGGGGGCTACACTGAAGCTTTCTTT.

The rearrangement uses TRBV3-1 (or the pseudogene TRBV3-2) and TRBJ1-1; D ambiguous. The germline gives CDR1 LGHDT, CDR2 YNNKEL (reference sequence). With 5 bases removed from V and 1 base from J, the gap between germline ends came to 14 bases. The CDR3 totals 15 residues. In nucleotides, the CDR3 is TGTGCCAGCAGCTTACACACCGAGGCGAACACTGAAGCTTTCTTT. Translated, it gives CASSLHTEANTEAFF.

The chain joins TRBV5-1 to TRBJ2-2, with 9 bases aligning to TRBD2. The V gene's germline CDR1 is SGHRS and CDR2 YFSETQ. CDR3 length: 16 amino acids. Germline trimming cut 4 bases from V and 5 bases from J; bases unmatched to any gene: 9. CDR3 protein: CASSPRVSGSTGELFF. The CDR3 DNA reads TGCGCCAGCAGCCCTCGGGTTAGCGGGAGTACCGGGGAGCTGTTTTTT.

CDR3 sequence: CASNLDRGYGYTF. The DNA for the CDR3 is TGTGCCAGCAACCTAGACAGGGGCTATGGCTACACCTTC. The rearrangement joins TRBV6-5 to TRBJ1-2; 8 bases align to TRBD1. In germline, CDR1 is MNHEY, CDR2 SVGAGI. The V segment lost 7 bases and the J segment 4 bases; nucleotides outside the gene matches: 5. The length of the CDR3 is 13 residues.

J is TRBJ2-2 and V is TRBV3-1 (or the pseudogene TRBV3-2), with 8 bases that match TRBD2. The trim removed 3 bases at V and 2 bases at J, leaving 11 bases unmatched. Germline assignment: CDR1 LGHDT and CDR2 YNNKEL (reference sequence). The CDR3 runs 18 residues. DNA for the CDR3: TGTGCCAGCAGCCAGTTCACGGGCGGGGGGCAAAACACCGGGGAGCTGTTTTTT. This translates into CASSQFTGGGQNTGELFF.

Points on this clone: Other nucleotide sequences from this sample produce the same CDR3. The chain combines TRBV20-1 with TRBJ1-1, with D unclear. Germline V gives CDR1 DFQATT, CDR2 SNEGSKA (reference sequence). V was cut by 3 bases and J by 5 bases, with 7 bases left in between. The CDR3 runs to 11 residues. This CDR3 reads CSARGRTEAFF. CDR3 DNA: TGCAGTGCTAGGGGGAGGACTGAAGCTTTCTTT.

The chain employs TRBV3-1 (or the pseudogene TRBV3-2) and TRBJ1-4; the D is unclear. Germline loops: CDR1 LGHDT, CDR2 YNNKEL (reference sequence). V was cut by 0 bases and J by 5 bases, with 13 bases left in between. The CDR3 has 16 residues. CDR3 region: CASSQDRGLGNEKLFF. The CDR3 coding sequence is TGTGCCAGCAGCCAAGATCGGGGTCTAGGCAATGAAAAACTGTTTTTT.

This clone has a handful of counts. This chain uses TRBV5-1 with TRBJ2-1; the match to TRBD2 covers 11 bases. The CDR3 runs 17 residues. V shed 4 bases and J 6 bases; nucleotides not matched to a gene: 12. The germline V gene has CDR1 SGHRS and CDR2 YFSETQ. The CDR3 DNA reads TGCGCCAGCAGCCTAAGGATAGCGGGAGGGAGGGGCAATGAGCAGTTCTTC. Translated, it gives CASSLRIAGGRGNEQFF.

The rearrangement links TRBV6-6 to TRBJ1-4; 11 bases are shared with TRBD1. The V and J ends lost 5 bases and 5 bases, in that order; junction bases with no gene match: 13. Germline V gene data show CDR1 as MNHNY and CDR2 as SVGAGI (reference sequence). The length of the CDR3 is 18 residues. CDR3 sequence: CASSPRPGTGGRNEKLFF. The CDR3 DNA sequence: TGTGCCAGCAGTCCACGTCCCGGGACAGGGGGTAGGAATGAAAAACTGTTTTTT.

This chain connects TRBV18 to TRBJ1-2; 8 bases agree with TRBD1. Germline CDR1 reads KGHSH; CDR2 reads LQKENI. The J segment lost 6 bases and the V segment lost 2 bases, leaving 5 bases of the junction unmatched. The CDR3 contains 14 residues. The CDR3 loop is CASSPDQGANGYTF. CDR3 DNA: TGTGCCAGCTCACCAGACCAGGGGGCTAATGGCTACACCTTC.

The rearrangement links TRBV18 to TRBJ2-7; 8 bases align to TRBD1. CDR3 size: 14 residues. CDR1 and CDR2 (germline): KGHSH, LQKENI. The trim removed 2 bases at V and 2 bases at J, leaving 2 bases unmatched. As DNA, the CDR3 is TGTGCCAGCTCACCAATGGGACAGGCCTACGAGCAGTACTTC. This translates into CASSPMGQAYEQYF.

The chain has TRBV11-3 and TRBJ2-2; 10 bases fit TRBD1. V dropped 0 bases and J dropped 5; count of bases not matched to a gene: 6. The CDR3 is made up of 17 amino acids. The germline gives CDR1 SGHNT, CDR2 YENEEA. CDR3 protein: CASSLEGTGAITGELFF. Written as DNA, the CDR3 is TGTGCCAGCAGCTTAGAGGGGACAGGGGCGATTACCGGGGAGCTGTTTTTT.

This sequence joins TRBV27 and TRBJ1-2; TRBD1 matches 8 bases. The junction had 11 bases not matched to a gene; V was cut back by 5 bases and J by 3 bases. This CDR3 has 16 residues. Germline V gene data show CDR1 as MNHEY and CDR2 as SMNVEV (reference sequence). The CDR3 loop is CASSLRQGASYYGYTF. As DNA, the CDR3 is TGTGCCAGCAGTCTCCGCCAGGGGGCTAGTTACTATGGCTACACCTTC.

The rearrangement uses TRBV6-2 or TRBV6-3 and TRBJ2-5; a possible D gene is TRBD2 (6 bases). The V gene lost 6 bases and the J gene lost 7 bases, with 15 bases spanning the gap. CDR1 and CDR2 from the germline V gene are MNHEY and SVGEGT. The CDR3 is made up of 13 amino acids. Here the CDR3 reads CASSLGLTVTQYF. The CDR3 DNA reads TGTGCCAGCAGCTTGGGACTGACAGTGACCCAGTACTTC.

This sequence joins TRBV5-1 and TRBJ2-7; D may be TRBD2 (6 bases). Germline CDR1 and CDR2: SGHRS and YFSETQ. Between the trimmed V and J ends, which lost 4 bases and 7 bases, there was a span of 18 bases. The CDR3 runs 14 residues. The CDR3 DNA sequence: TGCGCCAGCAGCCCGGGAGACCTGGCTGGTGAGCAGTACTTC. Translation: CASSPGDLAGEQYF.

This chain links TRBV2 with TRBJ1-1, with D possibly matching TRBD1 (6 bases). Germline CDR1 SNHLY, CDR2 FYNNEI. V was cut by 7 bases and J by 1 base, with 19 bases left in between. This CDR3 has 16 amino acids. In DNA form, the CDR3 reads TGTGCCAGCACTAGGGGGGGGCGCGTCGAGAACACTGAAGCTTTCTTT. As protein: CASTRGGRVENTEAFF.